This T cell receptor beta chain appears in the sequencing data of a study of control samples from healthy donors and cancer patients. Generated by immunoSEQ multiplex PCR, the TCRdb table keeps only in-frame clones and is missing some. This sample carries roughly 100,000 clones, around 88% of them seen once, and the ten largest clones take 7.8%. CDR1 and CDR2 from the germline V gene are SGHTA and FQGNSA. V shed 4 bases and J shed 1 base, with 16 bases lying between them. This CDR3 is 16 amino acids long. The chain is built from TRBV7-2 and TRBJ1-1; D is possibly TRBD1 (5 bases). Sequenced material: blood. The TCR was taken from a young man in good health. CDR3 sequence: CASSSFPRGRNTEAFF. The CDR3 bases are TGTGCCAGCAGCTCCTTTCCTAGGGGTCGGAACACTGAAGCTTTCTTT.